This TCR beta chain is drawn from a study of cytomegalovirus exposure and HLA in healthy donors. Regarding the study as a whole: As immune exposure information, only CMV serostatus was available. A later analysis linked a missense variant in DCLRE1C to the trimming of TCR beta V and J genes.

V lost 2 bases and J 3 bases, leaving 10 bases between the germline ends. Germline V gene sequence: CDR1 SEHNR, CDR2 FQNEAQ (reference sequence). This CDR3 has 15 amino acids. A few counts support this clone. Antigen unknown. Both 60 Vbeta primers and 13 Jbeta primers went into the PCR. Libraries were prepared by immunoSEQ multiplex PCR; TCRdb keeps only in-frame clonotypes and omits some of them. Among approximately 94,000 clones, less than 85% were seen once, and the ten largest hold under 7%. Sequenced input: PBMCs. The chain links TRBV7-9 to TRBJ2-2; no clear D gene. The TCR was taken from a young man in good health and CMV-seropositive. CDR3 protein: CASSLTSLDTGELFF. CDR3 DNA sequence: TGTGCCAGCAGCTTAACCTCACTGGACACCGGGGAGCTGTTTTTT.